A single T cell receptor beta chain is shown here with its context. These data come from a study of cytomegalovirus exposure and HLA in healthy donors. Vbeta (60) and Jbeta (13) primers were used in the PCR. Profiling relied on immunoSEQ multiplex PCR, and the TCRdb table lists in-frame clones only, not all of them. The sample has approximately 150,000 clones, less than 85% seen once. The sequence derives from a man aged 60 to 69 in good health and CMV-seronegative. The sample comprised PBMCs.

Written as DNA, the CDR3 is TGTGCCAGCAGCTTGCCGGGACAGGGGGGATATGGCTACACCTTC. Translated: CASSLPGQGGYGYTF. The chain carries TRBV5-6 and TRBJ1-2, with 11 bases identical to TRBD1. The V gene's germline CDR1 is SGHDT and CDR2 YYEEEE. The CDR3 runs 15 residues. Trimming at V came to 1 base and at J to 5 bases, leaving 4 bases not matched to a gene. The entire variable domain, with the rest obtained from reference TRBV5-6 and TRBJ1-2, is as follows: DAGVTQSPTHLIKTRGQQVTLRCSPKSGHDTVSWYQQALGQGPQFIFQYYEEEERQRGNFPDRFSGHQFPNYSSELNVNALLLGDSALYLCASSLPGQGGYGYTFGSGTRLTVV.